This entry concerns a single TCR beta chain. CDR1 and CDR2 (germline): SGHDT, YYEEEE. The ends were cut back, 4 bases at V and 7 bases at J, with 17 bases in the middle. The CDR3 length is 14 residues. These data belong to a study of CD8+ T cells in alopecia areata. At the level of the study: Those patients who were treated received oral tofacitinib, which was given at 5 to 10 mg twice daily for moderate-to-severe alopecia areata. Once tofacitinib had been taken for 6 to 18 months, 6 months off drug followed.

Treatment of the sample: oral pan-JAK inhibitor, 5-10 mg twice daily. Alopecia areata patients provided lesional scalp punch biopsies and peripheral blood. Both CD4+ and CD8+ T cells were separated by sorting PBMCs. It was cDNA, reverse transcribed from extracted RNA, that served as the sequencing template. Method: immunoSEQ multiplex PCR; TCRdb's copy keeps in-frame clones and lacks some. The table lists approximately 210,000 clones, over 60% of them singletons. The chain employs TRBV5-6 and TRBJ1-2, with D unclear. The source is a human donor with alopecia areata. The sequencing here drew on CD4+ T cells sorted from blood, taken around week 42, from a patient treated with tofacitinib. In nucleotides, the CDR3 is TGTGCCAGCAGCGCGGGTCTCACCGAGGGTGGCTACACCTTC. Amino acids: CASSAGLTEGGYTF.